The rows below give T cell receptor beta chains drawn from one sample of a study of CD8 T cells in Susac syndrome. TCRdb re-called the immunoSEQ multiplex PCR reads through MiXCR, storing one row per CDR3 protein. The table has roughly 150,000 distinct CDR3 sequences, roughly 94% seen once. The specimen sequenced was CD8+ T cells from PBMCs. These receptors were taken from a human donor with multiple sclerosis. The CDR3 runs from the conserved cysteine through the conserved F or W. D genes are given only for firm matches. The size field is filled for only some rows; it gives once, few, many or a size class.

CDR3 length	V gene	D gene	J gene	clone size	CDR3 DNA	CDR3 protein
16	TRBV2	-	TRBJ2-4	-	TGTGCCAGCAGGGATGATCCGGGATATGCCAAAAACATTCAGTACTTC	CASRDDPGYAKNIQYF
13	TRBV29-1	-	TRBJ2-7	-	TGCAGCGTTCTGACCAGCGGATCCTACGAGCAGTACTTC	CSVLTSGSYEQYF
13	TRBV25-1	TRBD1	TRBJ2-7	-	TGTGCCAGCAGTGGGACAGGGTACGACGAGCAGTACTTC	CASSGTGYDEQYF
14	TRBV9	TRBD2	TRBJ2-3	-	TGTGCCAGCAGCGATAGCGGGGGAACAGATACGCAGTATTTT	CASSDSGGTDTQYF
14	TRBV7-9	-	TRBJ1-2	-	TGTGCCAGCAGCTTAGGTCCCATGGACTATGGCTACACCTTC	CASSLGPMDYGYTF
14	TRBV21-1	-	TRBJ2-7	-	TGTGCCAGCAGCCCCCGACAGGGACCCTACGAGCAGTACTTC	CASSPRQGPYEQYF
15	TRBV5-1	-	TRBJ2-3	-	TGCGCCAGCAGCTTGGTGGGGGGAAGCACAGATACGCAGTATTTT	CASSLVGGSTDTQYF
16	TRBV15	-	TRBJ2-6	-	TGTGCCACCAGCAGAGACACCAGGGGTGGGGCCAACGTCCTGACTTTC	CATSRDTRGGANVLTF
16	TRBV29-1	TRBD2	TRBJ2-1	-	TGCAGCGTTGATGGCCTAGCGGGTCGGTCCTACAATGAGCAGTTCTTC	CSVDGLAGRSYNEQFF
14	TRBV30	-	TRBJ2-1	-	TGTGCCTTCGGGGTGATCGAAATATACAATGAGCAGTTCTTC	CAFGVIEIYNEQFF
13	TRBV4-1	-	TRBJ2-7	-	TGCGCCAGCAGCCAAGGGACAGACGACGAGCAGTACTTC	CASSQGTDDEQYF
15	TRBV30	TRBD2	TRBJ2-7	-	TGTGCCTGGAGTGGACCCGAGCGGGGGACCTACGAGCAGTACTTC	CAWSGPERGTYEQYF
15	TRBV2	TRBD1	TRBJ2-7	-	TGTGCCAGCAGTGAACTCGGGACAGAAGGGAACGAGCAGTACTTC	CASSELGTEGNEQYF
14	TRBV12-5	-	TRBJ1-5	-	TGTGCTAGTGGTTTGGTGGGGCCCAATCAGCCCCAGCATTTT	CASGLVGPNQPQHF
14	TRBV29-1	TRBD1	TRBJ1-2	-	TGCACCCATTCCCCTCACGACAGGGGCTACGGCTACACCTTC	CTHSPHDRGYGYTF
16	TRBV27	TRBD2	TRBJ2-7	-	TGTGCCAGCAGTCTCAGTCTAGCGGTGAGCTCCTACGAGCAGTACTTC	CASSLSLAVSSYEQYF
16	TRBV3-1	TRBD1	TRBJ1-4	-	TGTGCCAGCAGCCGATCAAGGGAGGGGGCAGATGAAAAACTGTTTTTT	CASSRSREGADEKLFF
13	TRBV9	-	TRBJ1-2	-	TGTGCCAGCAGCGTAGGGGGCAGCTATGGCTACACCTTC	CASSVGGSYGYTF
14	TRBV27	-	TRBJ1-1	-	TGTGCCAGCAGTCGCGGAAAAGGGACTTCTGAAGCTTTCTTT	CASSRGKGTSEAFF
13	TRBV14	-	TRBJ2-1	few	TGTGCCAGCAGCCAACTCAATCGGGATGAGCAGTTCTTC	CASSQLNRDEQFF
13	TRBV15	-	TRBJ2-3	-	TGTGCCACCACGACCGCGGACGGCGGGACGCAGTATTTT	CATTTADGGTQYF
15	TRBV3-1	TRBD1	TRBJ2-1	-	TGTGCCAGCAGCCAAGCCAGACAGGGGTACTATGAGCAGTTCTTC	CASSQARQGYYEQFF
13	TRBV4-1	-	TRBJ2-3	-	TGCGCCAGCAGCCATCCCGGTTGGGATACGCAGTATTTT	CASSHPGWDTQYF
16	TRBV9	TRBD2	TRBJ2-1	-	TGTGCCAGCAGCCCAAATAGCGGGGGGGCCTACAATGAGCAGTTCTTC	CASSPNSGGAYNEQFF
15	TRBV7-9	-	TRBJ2-5	-	TGTGCCAGCAGCCCTCCGGTGGGGGCCCGAGAGACCCAGTACTTC	CASSPPVGARETQYF
14	TRBV29-1	-	TRBJ1-2	once	TGCAGCGTTGAAGATCTCAGACCGGGGGGCGGCTACACCTTC	CSVEDLRPGGGYTF